These 15 T cell receptor beta chains were all obtained from the same sample, sequenced in a study of cytomegalovirus exposure and HLA in healthy donors. The protocol was immunoSEQ multiplex PCR, while the TCRdb copy is restricted to in-frame clones and leaves out a portion. The sample includes 50,000 or so clones, over 85% of them seen just once. Sequencing was performed on PBMCs. The receptor set was obtained from a woman aged 18 to 35 in good health and CMV-seropositive.

CDR3 amino acids: CASSEAGVAGFQETQYF. The DNA of the CDR3 is TGTGCCAGCAGTGAAGCTGGAGTAGCGGGATTCCAAGAGACCCAGTACTTC. The chain links TRBV6-1 to TRBJ2-5, with 8 bases lining up with TRBD2. The CDR3 is 17 amino acids. Trimming removed 0 bases from V and 1 base from J; junction bases left unmatched: 7. The germline gives CDR1 MNHNS, CDR2 SASEGT.

The V and J genes are TRBV6-1 and TRBJ2-7; D not certain. V lost 1 base and J lost 3, with 10 bases in between. This CDR3 spans 14 amino acids. CDR1 is MNHNS and CDR2 is SASEGT in the germline V gene. DNA of the CDR3: TGTGCCAGCAGTGAAGGGGCCAGCTTCTACGAGCAGTACTTC. Translated: CASSEGASFYEQYF.

The chain is built from TRBV6-5 and TRBJ2-7, with 7 positions matching TRBD2. Trimming removed 2 bases from V and 3 bases from J; junction bases left unmatched: 7. The CDR3 contains 15 residues. CDR1 MNHEY and CDR2 SVGAGI come from the germline V gene. In nucleotides, the CDR3 is TGTGCCAGCAGTTACCTCCGGGACTACAACTACGAGCAGTACTTC. Its protein is CASSYLRDYNYEQYF.

The rearrangement links TRBV6-5 to TRBJ1-4; 11 bases fit TRBD1. The CDR3 has 14 amino acids. Germline V gene data show CDR1 as MNHEY and CDR2 as SVGAGI. V gave up 5 bases and J gave up 7 bases; unmatched junction bases: 3. The CDR3 region is CASSEGTGGEKLFF. The CDR3 nucleotides read TGTGCCAGCAGTGAAGGGACAGGGGGTGAAAAACTGTTTTTT.

This clone was counted between two and nine times. This chain connects TRBV4-2 to TRBJ1-6, with 7 bases that match TRBD1. V lost 2 bases and J lost 8; bases outside the gene matches: 6. The germline V gene encodes CDR1 LGHNA and CDR2 YNFKEQ. The CDR3 contains 15 residues. The DNA for the CDR3 is TGTGCCAGCAGCCAAACCGGGACAGTCGATTCACCCCTCCACTTT. Translated: CASSQTGTVDSPLHF.

This chain connects TRBV18 to TRBJ2-7; 9 nucleotides align to TRBD1. The germline CDR1 and CDR2 sequences are KGHSH and LQKENI. This CDR3 is built from 15 residues. J lost 4 bases, V lost 5 bases, and 9 bases had no gene match. The CDR3 is CASSGADRGVYEQYF. DNA for the CDR3: TGTGCCAGCTCAGGAGCGGACAGGGGAGTTTACGAGCAGTACTTC.

This chain links TRBV5-4 with TRBJ2-3; perhaps TRBD2 as D (5 bases). Germline-derived CDR1 and CDR2 are SGHNT and YYREEE (reference sequence). The CDR3 is made up of 15 amino acids. V lost 0 bases and J 4 bases, leaving 12 bases between the germline ends. The CDR3 nucleotides are TGTGCCAGCAGCTTGGGCGGGCTCCCTGCAGATACGCAGTATTTT. Translation: CASSLGGLPADTQYF. Drawing the rest from reference TRBV5-4 and TRBJ2-3, the complete variable domain is ETGVTQSPTHLIKTRGQQVTLRCSSQSGHNTVSWYQQALGQGPQFIFQYYREEENGRGNFPPRFSGLQFPNYSSELNVNALELDDSALYLCASSLGGLPADTQYFGPGTRLTVL.

The chain uses TRBV5-1 and TRBJ2-5; 9 bases agree with TRBD1. The CDR3 totals 15 residues. Germline V gene sequence: CDR1 SGHRS, CDR2 YFSETQ. Trimming took 4 bases from V and 1 from J; bases not matched to a gene: 5. In DNA, the CDR3 is TGCGCCAGCAGCACGGAGGACAGGGGCCAAGAGACCCAGTACTTC. It encodes CASSTEDRGQETQYF.

This clone was counted a few times. The chain joins TRBV11-2 to TRBJ1-2; the match to TRBD1 covers 7 bases. Germline V CDR1 and CDR2: SGHAT, FQNNGV. V lost 3 bases and J lost 4; bases outside the gene matches: 5. The CDR3 runs to 14 residues. CDR3 nucleotide sequence: TGTGCCAGCAGCTTGGGACAGTCCCGCTATGGCTACACCTTC. Translated, it gives CASSLGQSRYGYTF.

This clone was recorded a few times. CDR3 sequence reads: CASSEKMGSTDTQYF. Written as DNA, the CDR3 is TGTGCCAGCAGTGAAAAGATGGGCAGCACAGATACGCAGTATTTT. This rearrangement joins TRBV6-1 to TRBJ2-3; D gene ambiguous. Germline assignment: CDR1 MNHNS and CDR2 SASEGT. This CDR3 region has 15 residues. V dropped 2 bases and J dropped 0 bases, with 9 bases sitting between them.

The rearrangement links TRBV28 to TRBJ1-2, with D uncertain. V was cut by 5 bases and J by 8 bases, with 27 bases left in between. The CDR3 loop spans 17 amino acids. CDR1 and CDR2 (germline): MDHEN, SYDVKM. The CDR3 DNA reads as TGTGCCAGCAGTGGATGGAGTGGTACTACTAACTATGTGGGCTACACCTTC. This sequence encodes CASSGWSGTTNYVGYTF.

The chain combines TRBV7-3 with TRBJ1-3; no definite D call. The V gene lost 2 bases and the J gene lost 3 bases, with 14 bases spanning the gap. The CDR3 runs to 16 residues. Per the germline V gene, CDR1 is SGHTA and CDR2 is FQGTGA. This CDR3 reads CASSLDLLEIGNTIYF. CDR3 bases: TGTGCCAGCAGCTTAGATCTGCTCGAGATTGGAAACACCATATATTTT.

The chain uses TRBV5-1 and TRBJ1-4; D might be TRBD1 (6 bases). Deletions cut 0 bases from V and 7 bases from J, with 13 bases between. CDR3 size: 15 residues. CDR1 and CDR2 (germline): SGHRS, YFSETQ. CDR3 in amino acids: CASSLAGGRGEKLFF. CDR3 nucleotides: TGCGCCAGCAGCTTGGCCGGGGGGCGAGGTGAAAAACTGTTTTTT.

V is TRBV5-1 and J is TRBJ1-4; D may be TRBD1 (6 bases). Looked up from germline, CDR1 is SGHRS and CDR2 is YFSETQ. The CDR3 totals 15 residues. Trimming pared 4 bases from V and 2 bases from J, leaving 12 bases between. CDR3 region: CASSVLTGTNEKLFF. CDR3 coding DNA: TGCGCCAGCAGCGTATTAACAGGGACTAATGAAAAACTGTTTTTT.

The rearrangement uses TRBV29-1 and TRBJ1-1; 7 bases are shared with TRBD1. This CDR3 contains 13 residues. The germline V gene encodes CDR1 SQVTM and CDR2 ANQGSEA. V trimming: 5 bases; J trimming: 0 bases; junction bases outside the gene matches: 3. The CDR3: CSVYRGLNTEAFF. CDR3 in DNA: TGCAGCGTTTACAGGGGACTGAACACTGAAGCTTTCTTT. The variable domain in full, with the rest retrieved from reference TRBV29-1 and TRBJ1-1, is SAVISQKPSRDICQRGTSLTIQCQVDSQVTMMFWYRQQPGQSLTLIATANQGSEATYESGFVIDKFPISRPNLTFSTLTVSNMSPEDSSIYLCSVYRGLNTEAFFGQGTRLTVV.